This T cell receptor (beta chain) was retrieved from a study of cytomegalovirus exposure and HLA in healthy donors. Whole-study findings and limits: Altogether, 164 TCR beta chains were recorded as cytomegalovirus-associated. Researchers had no immune exposure information except CMV serostatus available. Based on reports, TCR beta sequences accurately predicted HLA-A and HLA-B alleles for most subjects.

The PCR had 60 Vbeta and 13 Jbeta primers. The data were produced by immunoSEQ multiplex PCR, yet TCRdb's version contains in-frame clones alone and is incomplete. The table includes tens of thousands of clones, 60% to 85% detected once. With respect to this clone: Its antigen is as yet unknown.

The CDR3 length is 14 residues. Trimming stripped 0 bases from V and 3 bases from J, with 9 bases between. Germline CDR1 and CDR2: SEHNR and FQNEAQ (reference sequence). The specimen sequenced was PBMCs. The TCR was taken from a man aged 40-55 years in good health and CMV-seronegative. V is TRBV7-9 and J is TRBJ2-7; weak D call: TRBD1 (5 bases). The CDR3 bases are TGTGCCAGCAGCTTAGCGGCTAGGGGCTACGAGCAGTACTTC. Translation: CASSLAARGYEQYF.